The sequence of this T cell receptor (beta chain) was determined in a study of shared clonotypes between healthy human individuals. A single count supports this clone. Clones were read by immunoSEQ multiplex PCR, and TCRdb kept only the in-frame ones, dropping some. Among approximately 980,000 clones listed, over 60% were seen once. Trimming cost V 9 bases and J 4 bases; bases outside gene matches: 8. Germline V gene sequence: CDR1 MGHDK, CDR2 SYGVNS. The CDR3 extends over 14 amino acids. V and J are TRBV25-1 and TRBJ1-5, with TRBD1 matching over 8 bases. Sequencing input: memory CD4+ T cells sorted from blood. Subset: CD45RA-negative fraction. The receptor was isolated from a man aged 18 to 30 in good health. Here the CDR3 DNA reads TGTGCCAGTACCGGACAGGGCTTTAATCAGCCCCAGCATTTT. It codes for CASTGQGFNQPQHF.